The 2 T cell receptor beta chains below all came from one sample that was sequenced in a study of blood T cell repertoires in COVID-19. Produced via immunoSEQ multiplex PCR; TCRdb's table is partial and in-frame only. The sample includes tens of thousands of clones, more than 65% of them seen just once. The sample comprised peripheral blood. Every receptor here comes from an elderly woman with active or convalescent COVID-19.

The chain has TRBV7-9 and TRBJ1-1, with TRBD1 as a possible D gene (5 bases). This CDR3 is 15 amino acids long. Germline values: CDR1 SEHNR, CDR2 FQNEAQ (reference sequence). V lost 1 base, J lost 4 bases, and 13 bases lay in between. CDR3 DNA sequence: TGTGCCAGCAGCTTAGGGGCAGGGAGGTCCACTGAAGCTTTCTTT. This gives the protein CASSLGAGRSTEAFF.

This chain connects TRBV18 to TRBJ2-2, with 8 bases aligning to TRBD1. The CDR3 covers 15 residues. CDR1 and CDR2 (germline): KGHSH, LQKENI. Losses at the gene ends were 6 bases for V and 3 bases for J; bases not matched to a gene: 6. The CDR3 region is CASSPTTGDTGELFF. Here the CDR3 DNA reads TGTGCCAGCTCTCCCACGACAGGGGACACCGGGGAGCTGTTTTTT.